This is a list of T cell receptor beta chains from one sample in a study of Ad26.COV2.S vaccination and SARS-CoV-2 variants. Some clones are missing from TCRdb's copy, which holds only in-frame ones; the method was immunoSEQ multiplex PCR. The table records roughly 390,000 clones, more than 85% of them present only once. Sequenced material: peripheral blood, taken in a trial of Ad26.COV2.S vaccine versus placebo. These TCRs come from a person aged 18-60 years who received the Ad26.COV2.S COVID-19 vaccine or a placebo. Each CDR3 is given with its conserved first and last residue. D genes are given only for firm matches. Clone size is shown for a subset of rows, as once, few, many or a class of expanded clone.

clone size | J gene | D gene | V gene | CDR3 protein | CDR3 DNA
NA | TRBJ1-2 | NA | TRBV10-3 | CAISATGNYGYTF | TGTGCCATCAGCGCAACAGGGAACTATGGCTACACCTTC
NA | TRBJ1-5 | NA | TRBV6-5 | CASSMIGSNQPQHF | TGTGCCAGCAGTATGATTGGGAGCAATCAGCCCCAGCATTTT
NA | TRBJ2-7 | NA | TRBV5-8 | CASSLGAGPEEQYF | TGTGCCAGCAGCTTGGGTGCGGGACCAGAAGAGCAGTACTTC
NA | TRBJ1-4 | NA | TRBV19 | CASSIGGRVSEKLFF | TGTGCCAGTAGTATAGGAGGACGGGTTAGTGAAAAACTGTTTTTT
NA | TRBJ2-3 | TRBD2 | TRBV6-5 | CASSLSGGGVDTQYF | TGTGCCAGCAGCCTTAGCGGGGGGGGTGTCGATACGCAGTATTTT
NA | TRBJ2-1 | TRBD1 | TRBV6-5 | CASSSDRDYNEQFF | TGTGCCAGCAGTTCTGACAGGGACTACAATGAGCAGTTCTTC
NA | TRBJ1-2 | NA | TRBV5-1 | CASSLTPDRTNYGYTF | TGCGCCAGCAGCTTAACCCCCGACAGGACTAACTATGGCTACACCTTC
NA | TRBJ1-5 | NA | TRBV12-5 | CASGRDRRGQPQHF | TGTGCTAGTGGCAGAGACAGAAGAGGTCAGCCCCAGCATTTT
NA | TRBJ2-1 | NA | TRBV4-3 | CASSQGSGDNEQFF | TGCGCCAGCAGCCAAGGGTCTGGGGATAATGAGCAGTTCTTC
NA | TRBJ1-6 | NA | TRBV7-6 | CASSTGLLDNSPLHF | TGTGCCAGCAGCACAGGGTTATTAGATAATTCACCCCTCCACTTT
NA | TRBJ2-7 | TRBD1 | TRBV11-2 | CASSLHPGTGASYEQYF | TGTGCCAGCAGCTTACACCCCGGGACAGGGGCCTCCTACGAGCAGTACTTC
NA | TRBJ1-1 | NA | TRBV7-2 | CASSTYSNTEAFF | TGTGCCAGCAGCACGTACTCGAACACTGAAGCTTTCTTT
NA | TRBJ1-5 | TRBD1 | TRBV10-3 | CAISVDRAGNQPQHF | TGTGCCATCAGTGTGGACAGGGCAGGCAATCAGCCCCAGCATTTT
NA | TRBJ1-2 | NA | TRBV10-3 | CAIEGGVSGYTF | TGTGCCATCGAGGGCGGGGTTTCTGGCTACACCTTC
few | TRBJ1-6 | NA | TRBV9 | CASGGDTPLHF | TGTGCCAGCGGCGGGGACACTCCACTCCACTTT
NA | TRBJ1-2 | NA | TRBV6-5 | CASRPWTAYGYTF | TGTGCCAGCAGGCCTTGGACAGCCTATGGCTACACCTTC
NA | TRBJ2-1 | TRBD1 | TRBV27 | CASSFGDSSYNEQFF | TGTGCCAGCAGTTTTGGGGACAGCTCCTACAATGAGCAGTTCTTC
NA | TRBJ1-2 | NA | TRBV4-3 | CASSQGSQSYGYTF | TGCGCCAGCAGCCAAGGGTCCCAGAGCTATGGCTACACCTTC
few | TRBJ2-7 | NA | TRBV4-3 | CASSQGSGRSYEQYF | TGCGCCAGCAGCCAAGGGTCGGGCAGGTCCTACGAGCAGTACTTC
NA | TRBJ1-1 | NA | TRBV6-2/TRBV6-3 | CASSSRGPMNTEAFF | TGTGCCAGCAGTTCTCGGGGTCCAATGAACACTGAAGCTTTCTTT
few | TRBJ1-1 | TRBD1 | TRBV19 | CASRITGTANTEAFF | TGTGCCAGTAGGATTACCGGGACAGCTAACACTGAAGCTTTCTTT
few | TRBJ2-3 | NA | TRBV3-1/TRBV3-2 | CASSQDYYANTQYF | TGTGCCAGCAGCCAAGATTACTACGCAAATACGCAGTATTTT
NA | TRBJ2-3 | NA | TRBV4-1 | CASSQDPGGSTDTQYF | TGCGCCAGCAGCCAAGATCCGGGGGGCAGCACAGATACGCAGTATTTT
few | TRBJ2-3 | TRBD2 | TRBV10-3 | CATGTSGSTSTDTQYF | TGTGCCACTGGGACTAGCGGGTCAACTAGCACAGATACGCAGTATTTT
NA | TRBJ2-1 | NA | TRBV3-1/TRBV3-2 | CASSQSGGGEQFF | TGTGCCAGCAGCCAATCGGGCGGCGGTGAGCAGTTCTTC
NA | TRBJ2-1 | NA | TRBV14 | CASSQSGGSNNEQFF | TGTGCCAGCAGCCAATCTGGGGGCTCGAACAATGAGCAGTTCTTC
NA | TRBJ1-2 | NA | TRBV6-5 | CASSSLRGGQGYTF | TGTGCCAGCAGTTCCCTTAGGGGTGGACAGGGCTACACCTTC
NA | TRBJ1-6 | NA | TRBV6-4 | CASRPDRSSYNSPLHF | TGTGCCAGCAGACCAGACCGAAGCTCCTATAATTCACCCCTCCACTTT
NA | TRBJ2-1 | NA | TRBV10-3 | CAISAIMSSYNEQFF | TGTGCCATCAGCGCCATAATGAGCTCCTACAATGAGCAGTTCTTC
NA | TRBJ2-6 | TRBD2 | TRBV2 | CASSEQGTSGSSGANVLTF | TGTGCCAGCAGTGAACAAGGGACTAGCGGGTCCTCTGGGGCCAACGTCCTGACTTTC
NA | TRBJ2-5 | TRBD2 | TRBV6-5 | CASLRGGPVETQYF | TGTGCCAGCCTACGGGGGGGGCCTGTAGAGACCCAGTACTTC
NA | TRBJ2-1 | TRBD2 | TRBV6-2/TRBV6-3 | CASSSSIAGDSYNEQFF | TGTGCCAGCAGTTCTTCAATAGCGGGGGATTCCTACAATGAGCAGTTCTTC
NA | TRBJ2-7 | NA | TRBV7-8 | CASSLYDAWGRSYEQYF | TGTGCCAGCAGCTTATACGATGCGTGGGGACGCTCCTACGAGCAGTACTTC
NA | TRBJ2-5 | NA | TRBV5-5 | CASSIVSPGTQYF | TGTGCCAGCAGCATCGTCTCGCCGGGGACCCAGTACTTC
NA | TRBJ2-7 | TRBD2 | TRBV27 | CASSLYSPLGLAVNYEQYF | TGTGCCAGCAGTTTATATTCCCCCCTGGGACTAGCGGTTAACTACGAGCAGTACTTC
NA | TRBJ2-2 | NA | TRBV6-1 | CASSDYLRGSTGELFF | TGTGCCAGCAGTGATTATCTTCGGGGATCCACCGGGGAGCTGTTTTTT
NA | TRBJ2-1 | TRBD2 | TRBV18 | CASSPTGGYNEQFF | TGTGCCAGCTCACCCACGGGGGGCTACAATGAGCAGTTCTTC
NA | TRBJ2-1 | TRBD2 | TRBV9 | CASSVAGTSGGEYEQFF | TGTGCCAGCAGCGTAGCGGGGACTAGCGGGGGGGAATATGAGCAGTTCTTC
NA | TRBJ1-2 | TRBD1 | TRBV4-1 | CASRLTGANYGYTF | TGCGCCAGCAGGCTGACAGGGGCTAACTATGGCTACACCTTC
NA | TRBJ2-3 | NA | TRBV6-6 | CASRPNMLTDTQYF | TGTGCCAGCAGGCCCAACATGCTCACAGATACGCAGTATTTT
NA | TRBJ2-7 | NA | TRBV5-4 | CASSSGSHEQYF | TGTGCCAGCAGCAGCGGGTCCCACGAGCAGTACTTC
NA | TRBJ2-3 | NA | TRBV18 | CASSLQTGTSDTQYF | TGTGCCAGCTCACTCCAGACAGGAACATCGGATACGCAGTATTTT
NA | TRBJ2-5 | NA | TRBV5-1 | CASSGLGVRGQETQYF | TGCGCCAGCAGTGGGTTAGGGGTCAGGGGCCAAGAGACCCAGTACTTC
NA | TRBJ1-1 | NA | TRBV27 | CASSWGAEGEAFF | TGTGCCAGCAGTTGGGGGGCAGAAGGTGAAGCTTTCTTT
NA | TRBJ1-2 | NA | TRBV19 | CASSLGQYYGYTF | TGTGCCAGTAGTCTCGGACAATACTATGGCTACACCTTC
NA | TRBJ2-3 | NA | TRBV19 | CASMRSDRTDTQYF | TGTGCCAGTATGCGAAGCGATCGCACAGATACGCAGTATTTT
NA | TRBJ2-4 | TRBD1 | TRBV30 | CAWNADREVKNIQYF | TGTGCCTGGAACGCCGACAGGGAAGTAAAAAACATTCAGTACTTC
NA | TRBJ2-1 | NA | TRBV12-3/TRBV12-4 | CASSFFGEQFF | TGTGCCAGCAGTTTCTTCGGTGAGCAGTTCTTC
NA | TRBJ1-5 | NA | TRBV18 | CASSPESNQPQHF | TGTGCCAGCTCACCAGAAAGCAATCAGCCCCAGCATTTT
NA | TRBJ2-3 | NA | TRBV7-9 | CASSPGLTGGDTQYF | TGTGCCAGCAGCCCCGGGCTAACTGGTGGAGATACGCAGTATTTT
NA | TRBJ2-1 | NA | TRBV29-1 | CSVGQTYNEQFF | TGCAGCGTGGGCCAAACCTACAATGAGCAGTTCTTC
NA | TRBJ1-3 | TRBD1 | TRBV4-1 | CASSQPHRGLSGNTIYF | TGCGCCAGCAGCCAACCACACAGGGGGCTGTCTGGAAACACCATATATTTT
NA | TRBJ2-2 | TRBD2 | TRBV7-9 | CASISPPRGGAGGELFF | TGTGCCAGCATCTCCCCCCCTCGCGGGGGGGCGGGCGGGGAGCTGTTTTTT
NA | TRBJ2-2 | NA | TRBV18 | CASSPSGSTGELFF | TGTGCCAGCTCACCTTCAGGGAGCACCGGGGAGCTGTTTTTT
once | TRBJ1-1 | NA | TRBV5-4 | CASSLVQTNTEAFF | TGTGCCAGCAGCTTGGTCCAGACCAACACTGAAGCTTTCTTT
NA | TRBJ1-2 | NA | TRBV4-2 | CASSQGGDRTLGYTF | TGTGCCAGCAGCCAAGGGGGGGATCGAACTTTGGGCTACACCTTC
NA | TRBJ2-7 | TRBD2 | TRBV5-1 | CASSLRSGGEWYEQYF | TGCGCCAGCAGCTTGCGAAGCGGGGGGGAATGGTACGAGCAGTACTTC
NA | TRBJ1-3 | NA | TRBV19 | CASSMNWAGNTIYF | TGTGCCAGTAGTATGAATTGGGCTGGAAACACCATATATTTT
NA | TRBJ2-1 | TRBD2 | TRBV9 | CASSPGTSGGTEQFF | TGTGCCAGCAGCCCCGGGACTAGCGGGGGGACCGAGCAGTTCTTC